This TCR beta chain was found in a study of glioma-infiltrating T cells. Using RNA template, CDR3s of TCR alpha and beta were amplified with iRepertoire arm-PCR. TCRdb independently ran MiXCR on the multiplex PCR reads; one entry per CDR3 protein. Of under 150,000 distinct CDR3 sequences listed, 24% are singletons. From germline, CDR1 is SQVTM and CDR2 ANQGSEA. The V end was cut by 7 bases, the J end by 5 bases, with 20 bases between. This CDR3 has 14 residues. This receptor was taken from a human donor with low-grade glioma or glioblastoma, undergoing nonglioma brain surgery, or in good health (not recorded which). V is TRBV29-1 and J is TRBJ2-5, with a tentative D call TRBD2 (7 bases). Sequenced material: glioma tissue, nonneoplastic brain tissue, or PBMCs (not recorded which). CDR3 amino acids: CSAGGGAWDETQYF. CDR3 nucleotides: TGCAGCGCCGGAGGGGGGGCCTGGGATGAGACCCAGTACTTC.